The sequence of this T cell receptor (beta chain) was determined in a study of Ad26.COV2.S vaccination and SARS-CoV-2 variants. Study-level information: Once or twice, 56 days apart, Ad26.COV2.S was delivered intramuscularly. Study-wide findings and caveats: It is possible that the TCR breadth and depth analyses underestimated the total T cell responses. Compared with placebo recipients, vaccine recipients had higher spike-specific TCR breadth. There was reportedly substantial breadth in spike-specific CD8+ and CD4+ T cell responses after vaccination.

The J segment lost 4 bases and the V segment lost 4 bases, leaving 11 bases of the junction unmatched. CDR3 length equals 17 residues. Germline-derived CDR1 and CDR2 are SGDLS and YYNGEE. The repertoire was sequenced with immunoSEQ multiplex PCR; TCRdb's copy has only in-frame clones and lacks some. Among 350,000 to 600,000 clones, about 88% were seen once, and the ten largest hold 1.7%. Points on this clone: Its antigen is as yet unknown.

Treatment in this sample: some 19 received Ad26.COV2.S at low or high dose, single or two shots; five or six received placebo; per-sample allocation not given. Specimen acquisition occurred on day 63 following the initial vaccine or placebo injection. The sequence was obtained from a person between 18 and 65 years old who received the Ad26.COV2.S COVID-19 vaccine or a placebo. The J gene is TRBJ2-6, the V gene TRBV9; 7 nucleotides line up with TRBD1. Material: peripheral blood, obtained in a trial of Ad26.COV2.S vaccine versus placebo. CDR3 nucleotides: TGTGCCAGCAGCTCCGGGACAGACGTGCGGGGGGCCAACGTCCTGACTTTC. Residues: CASSSGTDVRGANVLTF. Complete variable domain (other parts from reference TRBV9 and TRBJ2-6): DSGVTQTPKHLITATGQRVTLRCSPRSGDLSVYWYQQSLDQGLQFLIQYYNGEERAKGNILERFSAQQFPDLHSELNLSSLELGDSALYFCASSSGTDVRGANVLTFGAGSRLTVL.